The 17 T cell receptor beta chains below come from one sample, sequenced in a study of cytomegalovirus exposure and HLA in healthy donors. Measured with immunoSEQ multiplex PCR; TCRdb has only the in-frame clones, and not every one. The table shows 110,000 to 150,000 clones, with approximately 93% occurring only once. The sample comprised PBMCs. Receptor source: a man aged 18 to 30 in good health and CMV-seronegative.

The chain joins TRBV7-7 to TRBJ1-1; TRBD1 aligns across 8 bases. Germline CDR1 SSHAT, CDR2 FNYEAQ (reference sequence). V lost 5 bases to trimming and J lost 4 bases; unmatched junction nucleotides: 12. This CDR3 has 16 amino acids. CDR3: CASSPYSGQGRTEAFF. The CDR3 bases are TGTGCCAGCAGCCCATACTCTGGACAGGGACGCACTGAAGCTTTCTTT.

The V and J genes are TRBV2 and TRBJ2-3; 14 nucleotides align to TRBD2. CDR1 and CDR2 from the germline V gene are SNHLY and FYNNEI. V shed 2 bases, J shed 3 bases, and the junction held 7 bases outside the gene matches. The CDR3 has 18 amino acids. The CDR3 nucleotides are TGTGCCAGCAGTGAAAGACTAGCGGGAGGGTGGTATACAGATACGCAGTATTTT. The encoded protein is CASSERLAGGWYTDTQYF.

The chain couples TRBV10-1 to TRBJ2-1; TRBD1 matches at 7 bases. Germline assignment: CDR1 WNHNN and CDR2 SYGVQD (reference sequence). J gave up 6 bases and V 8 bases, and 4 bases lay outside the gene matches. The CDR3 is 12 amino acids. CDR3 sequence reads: CASAAGGNEQFF. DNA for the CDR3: TGCGCCAGCGCGGCAGGGGGCAATGAGCAGTTCTTC.

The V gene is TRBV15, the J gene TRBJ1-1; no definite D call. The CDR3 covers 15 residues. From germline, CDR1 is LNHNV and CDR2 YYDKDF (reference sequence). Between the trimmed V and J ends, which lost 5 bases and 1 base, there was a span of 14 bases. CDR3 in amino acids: CATSFLRGANTEAFF. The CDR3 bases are TGTGCCACCAGCTTCCTCCGCGGAGCGAACACTGAAGCTTTCTTT.

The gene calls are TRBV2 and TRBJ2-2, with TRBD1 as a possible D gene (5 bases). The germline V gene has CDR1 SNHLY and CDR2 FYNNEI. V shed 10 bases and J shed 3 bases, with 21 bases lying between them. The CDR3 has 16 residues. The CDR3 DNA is TGTGCCACCCGGGCGGCAGGGCTTCCCGACACCGGGGAGCTGTTTTTT. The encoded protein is CATRAAGLPDTGELFF. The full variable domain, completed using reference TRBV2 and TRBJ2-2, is EPEVTQTPSHQVTQMGQEVILRCVPISNHLYFYWYRQILGQKVEFLVSFYNNEISEKSEIFDDQFSVERPDGSNFTLKIRSTKLEDSAMYFCATRAAGLPDTGELFFGEGSRLTVL.

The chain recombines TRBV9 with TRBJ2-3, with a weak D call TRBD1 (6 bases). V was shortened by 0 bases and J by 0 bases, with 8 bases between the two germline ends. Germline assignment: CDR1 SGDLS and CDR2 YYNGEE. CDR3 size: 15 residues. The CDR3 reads CASSVGTGSTDTQYF. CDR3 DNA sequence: TGTGCCAGCAGCGTAGGTACAGGGAGCACAGATACGCAGTATTTT.

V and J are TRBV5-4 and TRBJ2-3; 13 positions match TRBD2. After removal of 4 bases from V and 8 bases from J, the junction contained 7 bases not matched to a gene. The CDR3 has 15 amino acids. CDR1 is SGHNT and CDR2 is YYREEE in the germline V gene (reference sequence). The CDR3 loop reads CASSLGLAGEGTQYF. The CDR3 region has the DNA TGTGCCAGCAGCCTTGGACTAGCGGGAGAGGGTACGCAGTATTTT.

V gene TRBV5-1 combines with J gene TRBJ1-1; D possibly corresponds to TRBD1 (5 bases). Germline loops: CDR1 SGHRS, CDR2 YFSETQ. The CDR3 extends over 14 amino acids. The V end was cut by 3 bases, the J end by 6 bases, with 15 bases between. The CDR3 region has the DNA TGCGCCAGCAGCTCCATACAGGTGGGCGCTGAAGCTTTCTTT. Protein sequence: CASSSIQVGAEAFF.

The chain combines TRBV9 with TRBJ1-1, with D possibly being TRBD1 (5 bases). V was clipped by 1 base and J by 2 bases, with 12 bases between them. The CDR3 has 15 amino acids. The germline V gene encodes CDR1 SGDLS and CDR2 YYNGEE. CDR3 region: CASSVIAGANTEAFF. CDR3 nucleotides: TGTGCCAGCAGCGTAATCGCTGGGGCAAACACTGAAGCTTTCTTT.

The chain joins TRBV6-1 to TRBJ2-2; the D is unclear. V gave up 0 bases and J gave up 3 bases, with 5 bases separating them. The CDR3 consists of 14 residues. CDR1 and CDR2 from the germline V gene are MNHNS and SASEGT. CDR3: CASSEAGDTGELFF. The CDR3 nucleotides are TGTGCCAGCAGTGAAGCGGGCGACACCGGGGAGCTGTTTTTT.

CDR3 DNA: TGTGCCAGCAGCTCCCAGCGCATTGAGCAGTTCTTC. Translation: CASSSQRIEQFF. The gene calls are TRBV11-2 and TRBJ2-1, with D unresolved. Looked up from germline, CDR1 is SGHAT and CDR2 is FQNNGV. The CDR3 contains 12 residues. V dropped 4 bases and J dropped 9 bases, with 10 bases sitting between them.

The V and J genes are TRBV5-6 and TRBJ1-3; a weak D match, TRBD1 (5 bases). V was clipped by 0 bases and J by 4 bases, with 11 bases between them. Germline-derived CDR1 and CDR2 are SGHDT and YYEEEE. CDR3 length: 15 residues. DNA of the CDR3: TGTGCCAGCAGCTTGGGGGTTAGGGGCGGAAACACCATATATTTT. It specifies CASSLGVRGGNTIYF.

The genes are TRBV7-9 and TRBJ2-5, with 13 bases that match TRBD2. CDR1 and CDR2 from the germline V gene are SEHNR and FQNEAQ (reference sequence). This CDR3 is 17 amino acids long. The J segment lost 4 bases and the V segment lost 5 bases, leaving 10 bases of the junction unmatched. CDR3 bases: TGTGCCAGCAGCCCCGGGACTAGCGGGACTCTTGTAGAGACCCAGTACTTC. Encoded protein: CASSPGTSGTLVETQYF.

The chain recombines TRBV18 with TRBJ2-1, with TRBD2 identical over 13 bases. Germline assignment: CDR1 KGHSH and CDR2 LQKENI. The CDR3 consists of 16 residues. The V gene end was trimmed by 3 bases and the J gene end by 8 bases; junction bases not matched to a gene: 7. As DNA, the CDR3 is TGTGCCAGCTCACCCCCTACTAGCGGGGGGGCCGATGAGCAGTTCTTC. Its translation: CASSPPTSGGADEQFF.

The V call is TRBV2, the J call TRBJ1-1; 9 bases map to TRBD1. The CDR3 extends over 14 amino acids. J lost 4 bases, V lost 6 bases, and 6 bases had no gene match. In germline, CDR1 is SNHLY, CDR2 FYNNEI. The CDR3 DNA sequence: TGTGCCAGCAGATGGGACAGGGTGGGCACTGAAGCTTTCTTT. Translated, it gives CASRWDRVGTEAFF.

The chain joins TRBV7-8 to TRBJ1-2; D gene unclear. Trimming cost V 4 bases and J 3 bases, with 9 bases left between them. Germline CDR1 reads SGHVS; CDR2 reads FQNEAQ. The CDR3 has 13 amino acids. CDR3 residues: CASSSRTDYGYTF. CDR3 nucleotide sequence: TGTGCCAGCAGCTCCCGGACTGACTATGGCTACACCTTC.

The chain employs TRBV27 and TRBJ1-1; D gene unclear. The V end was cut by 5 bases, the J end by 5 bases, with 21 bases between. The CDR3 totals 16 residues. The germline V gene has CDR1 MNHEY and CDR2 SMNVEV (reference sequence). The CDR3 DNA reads TGTGCCAGCAGTCCGAACCCCCCGGGGAGAAGGACTGAAGCTTTCTTT. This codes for CASSPNPPGRRTEAFF.